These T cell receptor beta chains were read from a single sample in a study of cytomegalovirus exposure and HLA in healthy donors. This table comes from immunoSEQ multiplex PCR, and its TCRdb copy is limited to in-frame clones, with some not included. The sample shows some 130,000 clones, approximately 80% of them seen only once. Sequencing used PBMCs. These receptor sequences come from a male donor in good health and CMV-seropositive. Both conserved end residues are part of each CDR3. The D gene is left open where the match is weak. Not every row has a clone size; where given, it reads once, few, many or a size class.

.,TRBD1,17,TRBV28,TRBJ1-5,TGTGCCAGCAGTTATCGGACAGGGGGCCGCCAGAATCAGCCCCAGCATTTT,CASSYRTGGRQNQPQHF
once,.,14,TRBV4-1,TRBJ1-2,TGCGCCAGCAGCCAAGATGGGAGGGAGCTTGGCTACACCTTC,CASSQDGRELGYTF
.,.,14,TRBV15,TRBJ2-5,TGTGCCACCAGCAGAGGGGGGCCTGAAGAGACCCAGTACTTC,CATSRGGPEETQYF
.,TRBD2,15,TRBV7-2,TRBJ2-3,TGTGCCAGCAGCTTGAGCGGGGGGGCAATAGATACGCAGTATTTT,CASSLSGGAIDTQYF
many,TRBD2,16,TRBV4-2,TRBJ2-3,TGTGCCAGCAGCCAAGACCTAGCGGGGGGCACAGATACGCAGTATTTT,CASSQDLAGGTDTQYF
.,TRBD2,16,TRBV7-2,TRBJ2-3,TGTGCCAGCAGCTTCCTAGCGGGGGGGGGATTGGATACGCAGTATTTT,CASSFLAGGGLDTQYF
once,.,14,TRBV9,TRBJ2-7,TGTGCCAGCAGCGTAGATTTGGGGGGAAACGAGCAGTACTTC,CASSVDLGGNEQYF
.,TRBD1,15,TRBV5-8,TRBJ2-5,TGTGCCAGCAGCCGGGGGACAGGGGGCGGGGAGACCCAGTACTTC,CASSRGTGGGETQYF
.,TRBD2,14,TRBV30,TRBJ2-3,TGTGCCTGGAGTGCGACTAGCGGCACAGATACGCAGTATTTT,CAWSATSGTDTQYF
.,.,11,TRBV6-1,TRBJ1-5,TGTGCCAGCAGCAACAATCAGCCCCAGCATTTT,CASSNNQPQHF
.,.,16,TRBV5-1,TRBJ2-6,TGCGCCAGCAGCTTGGCAGTTACCTCTGGGGCCAACGTCCTGACTTTC,CASSLAVTSGANVLTF
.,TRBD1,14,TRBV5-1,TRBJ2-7,TGCGCCAGCAGCGGCGACAGGGGTGACCACGAGCAGTACTTC,CASSGDRGDHEQYF
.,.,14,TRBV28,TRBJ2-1,TGTGCCAGCAGTTTCCAGTCCGGGGAGCATGAGCAGTTCTTC,CASSFQSGEHEQFF
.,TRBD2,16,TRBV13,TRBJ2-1,TGTGCCAGCAGCCCCCTGGGAGCGGGAGGGCCCAATGAGCAGTTCTTC,CASSPLGAGGPNEQFF
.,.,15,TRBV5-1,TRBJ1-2,TGCGCCAGCAGCGACGACAGGAGAGGAAGCTATGGCTACACCTTC,CASSDDRRGSYGYTF
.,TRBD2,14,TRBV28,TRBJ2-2,TGTGCCAGCAGCACTAGCGGGGGGACCGGGGAGCTGTTTTTT,CASSTSGGTGELFF
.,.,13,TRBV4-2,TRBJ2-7,TGTGCCAGCAGTTCCGGTTTCTCCTACGAGCAGTACTTC,CASSSGFSYEQYF
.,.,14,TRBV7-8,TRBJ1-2,TGTGCCAGCAGCTTAGGGTCCAGGGCCTATGGCTACACCTTC,CASSLGSRAYGYTF
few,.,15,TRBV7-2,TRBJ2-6,TGTGCCAGCAGCTCCAGGGCATCTGGGGCCAACGGCCTGACTTTC,CASSSRASGANGLTF
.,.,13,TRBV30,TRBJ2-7,TGTGCCTGCAACCGCAGGCCGAGCGGCGAGCAGTACTTC,CACNRRPSGEQYF
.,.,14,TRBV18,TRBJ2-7,TGTGCCAGCTCACCGCCTACAGGGTTAGGCGAGCAGTACTTC,CASSPPTGLGEQYF
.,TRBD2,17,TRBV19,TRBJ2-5,TGTGCCAGTAGCCTAGCGGGGGATCCGACGTTCCAAGAGACCCAGTACTTC,CASSLAGDPTFQETQYF
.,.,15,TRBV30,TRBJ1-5,TGTGCCTGGAGTGTAGGACAACGCAATTCTCAGCCCCAGCATTTT,CAWSVGQRNSQPQHF
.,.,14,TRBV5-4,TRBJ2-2,TGTGCCAGCAGCTTGGACTACCCCACCGGGGAGCTGTTTTTT,CASSLDYPTGELFF
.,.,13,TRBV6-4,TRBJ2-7,TGTGCCAGCAGAGGGGGAGCGGACAACGAGCAGTACTTC,CASRGGADNEQYF
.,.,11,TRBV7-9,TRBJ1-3,TGTTCCAGCAGCCGGGAAAACACCATATATTTT,CSSSRENTIYF
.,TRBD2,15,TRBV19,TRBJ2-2,TGTGCCAGTAGTCTTAGCGGGATCAACACCGGGGAGCTGTTTTTT,CASSLSGINTGELFF
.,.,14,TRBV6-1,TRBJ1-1,TGTGCCAGCAGAAACGGGGGAATGAACACTGAAGCTTTCTTT,CASRNGGMNTEAFF
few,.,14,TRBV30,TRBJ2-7,TGTGCCTGGAGAATAGGTGGAGGTCTTTACGAGCAGTACTTC,CAWRIGGGLYEQYF
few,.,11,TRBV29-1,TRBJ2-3,TGCAGCGCCCCTAAGAAGGATACGCAGTATTTT,CSAPKKDTQYF
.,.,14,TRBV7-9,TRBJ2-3,TGTGCCAGCAGCCCTCCCGGGTACTCGGATACGCAGTATTTT,CASSPPGYSDTQYF
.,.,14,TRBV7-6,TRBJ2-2,TGTGCCAGCAGCTTTCGGCAGGGCTCCGGGGAGCTGTTTTTT,CASSFRQGSGELFF
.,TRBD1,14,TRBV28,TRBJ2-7,TGTGCCAGCAACCTGGGACAGGCTGGGTACGAGCAGTACTTC,CASNLGQAGYEQYF
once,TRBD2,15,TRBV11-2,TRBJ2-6,TGTGCCAGCAGCGGGGGGGGGTCAGGGGCCAACGTCCTGACTTTC,CASSGGGSGANVLTF
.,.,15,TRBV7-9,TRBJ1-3,TGTTCCAGCAGCTTGCAGGCTAACTCTGGAAACACCATATATTTT,CSSSLQANSGNTIYF
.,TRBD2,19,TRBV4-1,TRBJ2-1,TGCGCCAGCAGCCAAGATGGTACTAGCGGGGTCAGCTCCTACAATGAGCAGTTCTTC,CASSQDGTSGVSSYNEQFF
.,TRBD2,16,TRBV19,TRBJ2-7,TGTGCCAGTACCCCAGGGGCCAGCGGGGGGACCTACGAGCAGTACTTC,CASTPGASGGTYEQYF
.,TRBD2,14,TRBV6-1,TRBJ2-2,TGTGCCAGCATGCTAGCGGAGAGAGTCGGGGAGCTGTTTTTT,CASMLAERVGELFF
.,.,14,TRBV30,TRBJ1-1,TGTGCCTGGAGTGGAAACAGGTTGAACACTGAAGCTTTCTTT,CAWSGNRLNTEAFF
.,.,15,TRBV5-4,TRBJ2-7,TGTGCCAGCAGCCTAGGAAGAGCGGAGACCTACGAGCAGTACTTC,CASSLGRAETYEQYF
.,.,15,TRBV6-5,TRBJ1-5,TGTGCCAGCAGTTTAATCGGCGGGGGCAATCAGCCCCAGCATTTT,CASSLIGGGNQPQHF
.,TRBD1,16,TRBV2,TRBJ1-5,TGTGCCAGCAGTGAGACCTGGACAGGGGGGGTACAGCCCCAGCATTTT,CASSETWTGGVQPQHF